A single sample gave rise to the 9 T cell receptor beta chains below, sequenced in a study of molecular identifiers for immune sequencing clone quantification. MiXCR was run by TCRdb on the PCR reads, yielding one entry per CDR3 protein. The table shows hundreds of thousands of distinct CDR3 sequences, with around 25% occurring only once. The specimen was naive CD8+ T cells from blood, with Jurkat cell RNA spiked in. Subset indicated: FACS-sorted CD8+CD4-CCR7+CD45RA+ naive T cells. Receptors were obtained from a human donor in good health. Some libraries in this study had Jurkat cell RNA spiked in.

This clonotype was observed a handful of times. The chain is built from TRBV6-2 or TRBV6-3 and TRBJ2-1; 11 bases match TRBD2. The CDR3 runs 14 residues. Germline-derived CDR1 and CDR2 are MNHEY and SVGEGT. The ends lost 2 bases at V and 8 bases at J; junction bases unmatched: 2. As DNA, the CDR3 is TGTGCCAGCAGTTACACTAGCGGGGGCTATGAGCAGTTCTTC. Translation gives CASSYTSGGYEQFF.

This clonotype came up many times. The genes are TRBV6-2 or TRBV6-3 and TRBJ1-1; the match to TRBD1 covers 7 bases. The V gene end was trimmed by 6 bases and the J gene end by 0 bases; junction bases not matched to a gene: 4. CDR1 is MNHEY, CDR2 SVGEGT, per germline. The CDR3 consists of 14 residues. Here the CDR3 reads CASRTGRMNTEAFF. CDR3 nucleotides: TGTGCCAGCAGGACAGGGCGGATGAACACTGAAGCTTTCTTT.

This clonotype was detected many times. The V call is TRBV3-1, the J call TRBJ2-3; D remains unclear. The CDR3 loop spans 15 amino acids. Germline V gives CDR1 LGHDT, CDR2 YNNKEL (reference sequence). The V end lost 2 bases, the J end lost 3 bases, and 12 bases lay between the germline ends. CDR3 in amino acids: CASSQYWVMTDTQYF. The CDR3 DNA sequence: TGTGCCAGCAGCCAATACTGGGTAATGACAGATACGCAGTATTTT.

This clonotype was recorded at least ten times. The chain combines TRBV6-6 with TRBJ1-5, with D uncertain. V was pared by 0 bases and J by 3 bases, with 9 bases between. Germline lookup yields CDR1 MNHNY and CDR2 SVGAGI (reference sequence). CDR3 length: 15 residues. The CDR3 sequence is CASSYSPGANQPQHF. In nucleotides, the CDR3 is TGTGCCAGCAGTTACTCTCCGGGAGCCAATCAGCCCCAGCATTTT.

CDR3 loop: CSARESPASSGNTIYF. Written as DNA, the CDR3 is TGCAGTGCTAGAGAATCCCCCGCCTCCTCTGGAAACACCATATATTTT. The rearrangement uses TRBV20-1 and TRBJ1-3; D ambiguous. V was shortened by 0 bases and J by 0 bases, with 12 bases between the two germline ends. Germline assignment: CDR1 DFQATT and CDR2 SNEGSKA (reference sequence). The CDR3 runs 16 residues.

This clonotype turned up a few times. This may stem from a read error, because a much larger clone lies one nucleotide away. The CDR3 protein is CAGGPSGLAGPTDTQYF. DNA of the CDR3: TGTGCCGGCGGCCCAAGTGGGCTAGCGGGGCCCACAGATACGCAGTATTTT. The chain uses TRBV2 and TRBJ2-3, with 9 bases aligning to TRBD2. V lost 11 bases to trimming and J lost 2 bases; unmatched junction nucleotides: 17. Germline V gene data show CDR1 as SNHLY and CDR2 as FYNNEI. CDR3 length equals 17 residues. Together with reference TRBV2 and TRBJ2-3, the CDR3 gives the full variable domain: EPEVTQTPSHQVTQMGQEVILRCVPISNHLYFYWYRQILGQKVEFLVSFYNNEISEKSEIFDDQFSVERPDGSNFTLKIRSTKLEDSAMYFCAGGPSGLAGPTDTQYFGPGTRLTVL.

This clonotype was recorded many times. The V call is TRBV10-3, the J call TRBJ2-7; D remains ambiguous. From germline, CDR1 is ENHRY and CDR2 SYGVKD. The CDR3 is 13 amino acids. V lost 0 bases and J lost 4, with 7 bases in between. CDR3 in amino acids: CAISESNSYEQYF. In DNA form, the CDR3 reads TGTGCCATCAGTGAGTCGAATTCTTACGAGCAGTACTTC.

In regard to this clonotype: A much larger clonotype is one base distant, so this may be a read error. This chain connects TRBV19 to TRBJ1-2; D remains ambiguous. The CDR3 loop spans 13 amino acids. V was clipped by 4 bases and J by 5 bases, with 11 bases between them. Germline CDR1 LNHDA, CDR2 SQIVND (reference sequence). The CDR3 bases are TGTGCCAGTAGTACCGGGCCGGCTTATGGCTACACCTTC. Translating it yields CASSTGPAYGYTF.

The table lists this clonotype with many counts. The chain links TRBV16 to TRBJ1-1; D remains unclear. Trimming cost V 0 bases and J 5 bases, with 13 bases left between them. Germline-derived CDR1 and CDR2 are KGHSY and FQNENV. The CDR3 spans 15 residues. Written as DNA, the CDR3 is TGTGCCAGCAGCCAATCCGTCGTTGCGGGGACTGAAGCTTTCTTT. Its protein is CASSQSVVAGTEAFF.